The rows below give T cell receptor beta chains drawn from one sample of a study of T cell changes during pregnancy in multiple sclerosis. Measured with immunoSEQ multiplex PCR; TCRdb has only the in-frame clones, and not every one. The sample carries some 77,000 clones, more than 90% recorded once. The sample here was peripheral blood, taken in the second trimester of pregnancy. Every receptor here comes from a female donor in good health, enrolled as a control in a pregnancy study. Each CDR3 is given with its conserved first and last residue. The D gene is left open where the match is weak.

v_call d_call cdr3_aa
TRBV4-2 NA CASSQPFGGTYEQYF
TRBV7-9 NA CASLDKTDTQYF
TRBV19 NA CAILRGGAKSQPQHF
TRBV28 NA CASTLGALDSPLHF
TRBV15 NA CATSSPRGMRDTDTQYF
TRBV4-3 TRBD1 CASSPLGANRGPTEQFF
TRBV18 TRBD1 CASSPFDRGSPLHF
TRBV5-5 TRBD1 CASSRRTGSISGNTIYF
TRBV5-4 TRBD1 CASSWKTDRKTEAFF
TRBV7-2 NA CASSGTGPGYTF
TRBV6-5 TRBD1 CASTPTGGGETQYF
TRBV7-9 NA CASSLARRTDYGYTF
TRBV18 NA CASSPSDTHGYTF
TRBV18 TRBD1 CASSLGQGNGETQYF
TRBV27 TRBD1 CASGPRRGREKLFF
TRBV4-1 TRBD1 CASSLSRTGVNYGYTF
TRBV28 TRBD1 CASSLEGAGYTF
TRBV6-1 NA CASRHGAVQPQHF
TRBV27 NA CASSLWPSSDTQYF
TRBV28 TRBD1 CASSSPQYRGRGEKLFF
TRBV6-1 TRBD2 CASNDGTNNQETQYF
TRBV4-2 TRBD1 CASSPLDRGKGYTF
TRBV4-3 TRBD2 CASSQEFGGGANEQFF
TRBV7-8 TRBD1 CASSLVTGLVTEAFF
TRBV6-1 TRBD1 CASSEWDRGESNEKLFF
TRBV7-3 NA CASSLELPYNEQFF
TRBV5-8 NA CASSLALEAFF
TRBV7-2 TRBD1 CASRERTGVETQYF
TRBV19 NA CASSILKSSGANVLTF
TRBV4-1 NA CASSQGDWELFF
TRBV6-6 NA CASTRDPSEKLFF
TRBV4-3 NA CASSQGPGGQVDEQFF
TRBV4-1 TRBD2 CASSQKWRGAYSTDTQYF
TRBV7-6 NA CASSSRGRIQETQYF
TRBV30 TRBD1 CAWSEGQATYSGNTIYF
TRBV18 NA CASSGRVLQPQHF
TRBV9 NA CASSIGGQAAYEQYF
TRBV5-1 NA CASSLVRGNEQYF
TRBV7-2 NA CASSLAYRATEAFF
TRBV6-1 NA CASSDTFMNTEAFF
TRBV5-4 NA CASSLVPGNTEAFF
TRBV7-2 TRBD1 CASSLQGARGAWENIQYF
TRBV28 NA CASSEYRMNTEAFF
TRBV6-1 NA CASSLQAGLRQPQHF
TRBV19 TRBD1 CATTRDRGSYEQYF
TRBV7-2 NA CASSTVALSRGGYTF
TRBV18 NA CASSPTGNTEAFF
TRBV5-4 NA CASSSSKATNEKLFF
TRBV4-1 NA CASSQGANSGNTIYF
TRBV6-5 NA CASSYRGGEAFF
TRBV9 TRBD2 CASSVRGSPVDTDTQYF
TRBV27 NA CASSPGGTIYGYTF
TRBV5-3 TRBD2 CARSLRPPGLAGITYNEQFF
TRBV5-1 NA CASSSWAGLDYGYTF
TRBV6-1 NA CASTELPEAFF
TRBV10-3 NA CAISESSSGLSYGYTF
TRBV7-9 NA CASSLGRDSNQPQHF
TRBV28 TRBD2 CASRQGLAGVEQFF
TRBV2 TRBD1 CASGYRGTREQYF